This entry lists 20 T cell receptor beta chains sequenced from one sample in a study of blood T cell repertoires in COVID-19. Repertoires were generated with immunoSEQ multiplex PCR, while TCRdb's copy carries only in-frame clones and drops some. Among about 180,000 clones listed, 86% were seen once. The sequencing input was PBMCs or T cells enriched from blood (not recorded which). These receptors were collected from a woman aged 25 to 39 who had recovered from COVID-19.

The chain recombines TRBV7-2 with TRBJ2-7; D remains ambiguous. CDR3 length: 17 residues. CDR1 and CDR2 (germline): SGHTA, FQGNSA. With 2 bases removed from V and 2 bases from J, the gap between germline ends came to 19 bases. CDR3 sequence: CASSLISGHTNPYEQYF. The CDR3 region has the DNA TGTGCCAGCAGCTTAATCTCTGGTCATACTAACCCCTACGAGCAGTACTTC.

The DNA of the CDR3 is TGTGCCAGCAGCCAAGTTGTCGGGGGGTCCTACAATGAGCAGTTCTTC. Its protein product is CASSQVVGGSYNEQFF. V gene TRBV14 combines with J gene TRBJ2-1, with 7 bases that match TRBD2. The CDR3 length is 16 residues. V lost 1 base and J lost 1; bases outside the gene matches: 4. CDR1 and CDR2 (germline): SGHDN, FVKESK.

This clone has just a few counts. The rearrangement links TRBV5-4 to TRBJ2-1, with 8 bases aligning to TRBD1. From germline, CDR1 is SGHNT and CDR2 YYREEE (reference sequence). J lost 5 bases, V lost 1 base, and 5 bases had no gene match. The CDR3 length is 15 residues. The CDR3 coding sequence is TGTGCCAGCAGCTTGAGGACAGGGCGTAACAATGAGCAGTTCTTC. Protein sequence: CASSLRTGRNNEQFF.

The J gene is TRBJ2-1, the V gene TRBV11-3; D perhaps matches TRBD1 (5 bases). The germline V and J ends were trimmed by 3 bases and 4 bases, with 13 bases remaining between them. This CDR3 spans 15 amino acids. From germline, CDR1 is SGHNT and CDR2 YENEEA. The CDR3 sequence is CASSFEKGLYNEQFF. CDR3 DNA sequence: TGTGCCAGCAGCTTTGAGAAGGGGCTTTACAATGAGCAGTTCTTC.

This chain uses TRBV9 with TRBJ1-2; D might be TRBD1 (5 bases). The CDR3 covers 13 residues. Per the germline V gene, CDR1 is SGDLS and CDR2 is YYNGEE. The V end lost 0 bases, the J end lost 6 bases, and 9 bases lay between the germline ends. The CDR3 here is CASSVGQLDGYTF. The CDR3 DNA sequence: TGTGCCAGCAGCGTAGGACAGTTGGATGGCTACACCTTC.

The chain employs TRBV7-6 and TRBJ2-1, with TRBD2 matching 10 bases. Germline-derived CDR1 and CDR2 are SGHVS and FNYEAQ. CDR3 length: 15 amino acids. Trimming removed 3 bases from V and 4 bases from J; junction bases left unmatched: 3. The CDR3 region is CASSFLAGVYNEQFF. In DNA form, the CDR3 reads TGTGCCAGCAGCTTTCTAGCGGGAGTTTACAATGAGCAGTTCTTC.

The chain links TRBV7-9 to TRBJ1-1; D might be TRBD1 (5 bases). The CDR3 is made up of 13 amino acids. Trimming took off 5 bases at V and 4 bases at J, with 11 bases between the two ends. Germline V gene sequence: CDR1 SEHNR, CDR2 FQNEAQ (reference sequence). CDR3: CASSGAPATEAFF. CDR3 DNA sequence: TGTGCCAGCAGCGGGGCACCGGCCACTGAAGCTTTCTTT.

The rearrangement uses TRBV19 and TRBJ1-5, with 8 bases identical to TRBD1. This CDR3 region has 13 residues. The germline CDR1 and CDR2 sequences are LNHDA and SQIVND (reference sequence). Trimming at V came to 7 bases and at J to 6 bases, leaving 5 bases not matched to a gene. The chain's CDR3 is CASTGTGIQPQHF. The DNA of the CDR3 is TGTGCCAGTACCGGGACAGGAATTCAGCCCCAGCATTTT.

This chain uses TRBV30 with TRBJ1-1; the D is unclear. CDR3 length equals 11 residues. Germline V gene lookup returns CDR1 GTSNPN and CDR2 SVGIG (reference sequence). The V and J ends lost 8 bases and 3 bases respectively, with 10 bases between them. CDR3: CAQVIYTEAFF. DNA of the CDR3: TGTGCCCAGGTAATCTACACTGAAGCTTTCTTT. Together with reference TRBV30 and TRBJ1-1, the CDR3 gives the full variable domain: SQTIHQWPATLVQPVGSPLSLECTVEGTSNPNLYWYRQAAGRGLQLLFYSVGIGQISSEVPQNLSASRPQDRQFILSSKKLLLSDSGFYLCAQVIYTEAFFGQGTRLTVV.

The chain combines TRBV7-3 with TRBJ2-3; D not certain. This CDR3 has 13 amino acids. Trimming cost V 4 bases and J 4 bases, with 9 bases left between them. The germline CDR1 and CDR2 sequences are SGHTA and FQGTGA. CDR3 coding DNA: TGTGCCAGCAGCTACCTCGGGTCAGATACGCAGTATTTT. It yields the protein CASSYLGSDTQYF.

The CDR3 DNA is TGCGCCAGCAGCCAACCGGGAGACACCGGGGAGCTGTTTTTT. Protein: CASSQPGDTGELFF. V is TRBV4-1 and J is TRBJ2-2, with D tentatively TRBD2 (6 bases). The germline gives CDR1 MGHRA, CDR2 YSYEKL. V was pared by 2 bases and J by 3 bases, with 7 bases between. The CDR3 sequence is 14 residues long.

The rearrangement uses TRBV6-5 and TRBJ1-5; TRBD1 matches 8 bases. The CDR3 has 15 amino acids. V was pared by 5 bases and J by 2 bases, with 5 bases of the junction left unmatched. Germline CDR1 MNHEY, CDR2 SVGAGI. The CDR3 DNA follows: TGTGCCAGCAGTAACGGACAGGGAGGCAATCAGCCCCAGCATTTT. Its protein product is CASSNGQGGNQPQHF.

V gene TRBV19 combines with J gene TRBJ1-5; 8 nucleotides line up with TRBD1. The J segment lost 5 bases and the V segment lost 9 bases, leaving 12 bases of the junction unmatched. Per the germline V gene, CDR1 is LNHDA and CDR2 is SQIVND (reference sequence). CDR3 length: 15 amino acids. The CDR3 DNA follows: TGTGCCAGCCATACCCGCCAGGGGGCTTATCAGCCCCAGCATTTT. This codes for CASHTRQGAYQPQHF. The full variable domain, rest sourced from reference TRBV19 and TRBJ1-5, is DGGITQSPKYLFRKEGQNVTLSCEQNLNHDAMYWYRQDPGQGLRLIYYSQIVNDFQKGDIAEGYSVSREKKESFPLTVTSAQKNPTAFYLCASHTRQGAYQPQHFGDGTRLSIL.

The J gene is TRBJ1-2, the V gene TRBV12-2; the tabulated D call, TRBD1, remains unverified against the DNA. TRBV12-2 is listed as a pseudogene. CDR3 size: 12 residues. The chain's CDR3 is CASRQELYGYTF. The CDR3 DNA is TGTGCAAGTCGCCAGGAACTTTATGGCTACACCTTC.

This clone was found once. The chain links TRBV7-2 to TRBJ2-1, with 8 positions matching TRBD2. Germline V gene sequence: CDR1 SGHTA, CDR2 FQGNSA. This CDR3 has 16 amino acids. V lost 1 base to trimming and J lost 6 bases; unmatched junction nucleotides: 8. CDR3: CASSLGATGGRNEQFF. In DNA, the CDR3 is TGTGCCAGCAGCTTAGGTGCTACGGGAGGGCGCAATGAGCAGTTCTTC.

The chain carries TRBV19 and TRBJ1-3, with D maybe TRBD1 (5 bases). Germline-derived CDR1 and CDR2 are LNHDA and SQIVND (reference sequence). V lost 6 bases to trimming and J lost 0 bases, with 15 bases between them. CDR3 size: 16 residues. CDR3: CASSQTDHHSGNTIYF. CDR3 sequence (DNA): TGTGCCAGTAGCCAGACAGACCACCACTCTGGAAACACCATATATTTT.

This chain joins TRBV7-9 and TRBJ2-1; 10 bases are a match to TRBD2. The CDR3 totals 15 residues. V shed 3 bases and J 7 bases; nucleotides not matched to a gene: 6. Germline V gene sequence: CDR1 SEHNR, CDR2 FQNEAQ (reference sequence). The CDR3 bases are TGTGCCAGCAGCTTTAGTAGCGGGAGGTGGAATGAGCAGTTCTTC. It translates to CASSFSSGRWNEQFF.

The CDR3: CASSYGTSRGDTQYF. The DNA of the CDR3 is TGTGCCAGCAGCTACGGGACTAGCAGAGGAGATACGCAGTATTTT. The chain uses TRBV28 and TRBJ2-3; the match to TRBD2 covers 9 bases. From germline, CDR1 is MDHEN and CDR2 SYDVKM. Losses at the gene ends were 6 bases for V and 5 bases for J; bases not matched to a gene: 9. CDR3 length equals 15 residues. The entire variable domain, with the rest obtained from reference TRBV28 and TRBJ2-3, is as follows: DVKVTQSSRYLVKRTGEKVFLECVQDMDHENMFWYRQDPGLGLRLIYFSYDVKMKEKGDIPEGYSVSREKKERFSLILESASTNQTSMYLCASSYGTSRGDTQYFGPGTRLTVL.

The V gene is TRBV27, the J gene TRBJ1-1, with D maybe TRBD1 (6 bases). Germline values: CDR1 MNHEY, CDR2 SMNVEV (reference sequence). V dropped 3 bases and J dropped 1 base, with 12 bases sitting between them. The CDR3 sequence is 15 residues long. The CDR3 DNA sequence: TGTGCCAGCAGTTTTCACCTGACAGGGAACACTGAAGCTTTCTTT. Translated: CASSFHLTGNTEAFF.

The J gene is TRBJ1-6, the V gene TRBV6-5; 11 bases map to TRBD1. The germline V gene has CDR1 MNHEY and CDR2 SVGAGI. The CDR3 is made up of 15 amino acids. Unmatched junction bases numbered 5, after V lost 5 bases and J lost 8 bases. The CDR3 coding sequence is TGTGCCAGCAGTAATGGACAGGGGGCCTATTCACCCCTCCACTTT. Protein sequence: CASSNGQGAYSPLHF.